This paragraph covers one TCR beta chain sequence. No antigen is known for it. The sample belongs to a study of T cell responses to AZD1222 COVID-19 vaccine. The study's findings and limits: There were mostly white British donors and more females than males, and clonal diversity was possibly underestimated.

The data were produced by immunoSEQ multiplex PCR, yet TCRdb's version contains in-frame clones alone and is incomplete. This table holds 150,000 to 200,000 clones, roughly 93% found once. Germline assignment: CDR1 DFQATT and CDR2 SNEGSKA (reference sequence). V was trimmed by 3 bases and J by 2 bases, leaving 10 bases between them. The CDR3 has 13 amino acids. The sequenced sample was peripheral blood, obtained on day 0 of AZD1222 vaccination. This clonotype originated in an adult in good health. This chain uses TRBV20-1 with TRBJ2-5; no clear D. DNA for the CDR3: TGCAGTGCTAGTCTCCACAGACAAGAGACCCAGTACTTC. Translation gives CSASLHRQETQYF.